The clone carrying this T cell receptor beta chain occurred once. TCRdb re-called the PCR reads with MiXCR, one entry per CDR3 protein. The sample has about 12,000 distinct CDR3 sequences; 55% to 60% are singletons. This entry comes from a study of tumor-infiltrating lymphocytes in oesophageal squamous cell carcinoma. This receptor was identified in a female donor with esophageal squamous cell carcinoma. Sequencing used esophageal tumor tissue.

The CDR3 nucleotides are TGTGCCAGCAGTTTTATAGGCGGGGGGGCCAATGAGCAGTTCTTC. It specifies CASSFIGGGANEQFF. The chain is built from TRBV27 and TRBJ2-5; 9 nucleotides align to TRBD2. Near its end, the DNA agrees better with TRBJ2-1, so the J call may be wrong. CDR1 is MNHEY, CDR2 SMNVEV, per germline (reference sequence). This CDR3 is 15 amino acids long.